This entry lists 12 T cell receptor beta chains sequenced from one sample in a study of T cell changes during pregnancy in multiple sclerosis (dated by TCRdb to the late 2010s). Library preparation used the immunoSEQ multiplex PCR assay. Drawn from immuneACCESS, this table holds only the in-frame rearrangements with V and J called that TCRdb kept. Clones are partly lost; checked studies trace under half to an unresolved V gene and leave the rest unexplained. The table for this sample lists tens of thousands of clones; about 89% of them were counted only once. Clones ranked in the top ten supply 0.37% of the sample. The sequences come from CD4+ T cells from peripheral blood mononuclear cells, collected in the third trimester of pregnancy. Source of these receptors: a female donor in good health, enrolled as a control in a pregnancy study.

The chain has TRBV7-9 and TRBJ2-3; D uncertain. Germline V lookup: CDR1 SEHNR, CDR2 FQNEAQ (reference sequence). Trimming cost V 4 bases and J 4 bases, with 6 bases left between them. The CDR3 loop spans 12 amino acids. As DNA, the CDR3 is TGTGCCAGCAGCTCCCGTTCAGATACGCAGTATTTT. As protein: CASSSRSDTQYF.

The chain couples TRBV6-5 to TRBJ2-3; D is uncertain. The germline CDR1 and CDR2 sequences are MNHEY and SVGAGI. The V gene lost 0 bases and the J gene lost 1 base, with 5 bases spanning the gap. The CDR3 runs 14 residues. CDR3 residues: CASSYSPGTDTQYF. The CDR3 DNA reads TGTGCCAGCAGTTACTCACCAGGCACAGATACGCAGTATTTT.

This clone was counted a few times. This CDR3 is CASSSQGGNQPQHF. Here the CDR3 DNA reads TGTGCCAGCAGTTCACAGGGGGGCAATCAGCCCCAGCATTTT. This sequence joins TRBV2 and TRBJ1-5, with 8 bases aligning to TRBD1. Germline values: CDR1 SNHLY, CDR2 FYNNEI. There are 14 residues in the CDR3. V lost 5 bases, J lost 2 bases, and 2 bases stayed unmatched.

The chain has TRBV2 and TRBJ2-7; 7 bases fit TRBD2. This CDR3 spans 15 amino acids. CDR1 and CDR2 (germline): SNHLY, FYNNEI. Losses at the gene ends were 0 bases for V and 2 bases for J; bases not matched to a gene: 4. CDR3 in amino acids: CASSEASGRAYEQYF. CDR3 DNA sequence: TGTGCCAGCAGTGAAGCGTCAGGGAGGGCCTACGAGCAGTACTTC.

This chain uses TRBV2 with TRBJ2-2; tentative D call: TRBD1 (5 bases). Germline V gene sequence: CDR1 SNHLY, CDR2 FYNNEI. This CDR3 contains 12 residues. Trimming pared 4 bases from V and 7 bases from J, leaving 7 bases between. This chain's CDR3 is CASSAGIGELFF. The CDR3 DNA follows: TGTGCCAGCAGTGCAGGGATCGGGGAGCTGTTTTTT.

This chain connects TRBV5-8 to TRBJ2-5, with 12 positions matching TRBD1. J lost 4 bases, V lost 6 bases, and 7 bases had no gene match. The CDR3 covers 15 residues. Per germline, CDR1 SGHTS and CDR2 YDEGEE. CDR3 sequence reads: CASKLGTGGAETQYF. In DNA, the CDR3 is TGTGCCAGCAAACTAGGGACAGGGGGCGCAGAGACCCAGTACTTC.

The genes are TRBV10-1 and TRBJ2-4; 7 nucleotides match TRBD1. Germline V gives CDR1 WNHNN, CDR2 SYGVQD (reference sequence). The CDR3 has 14 residues. Trimming at V came to 6 bases and at J to 7 bases, leaving 9 bases not matched to a gene. The CDR3 DNA follows: TGCGCCAGCAGCGCTCATGACAGGGACAACATTCAGTACTTC. Translated: CASSAHDRDNIQYF.

The chain links TRBV6-6 to TRBJ1-5; tentative D call: TRBD1 (6 bases). CDR1 is MNHNY and CDR2 is SVGAGI in the germline V gene (reference sequence). The V end lost 5 bases, the J end lost 3 bases, and 17 bases lay between the germline ends. This CDR3 is built from 16 residues. The CDR3 DNA is TGTGCCAGCAGTCCGGGATGGGGGCGGTTCAATCAGCCCCAGCATTTT. This encodes CASSPGWGRFNQPQHF.

The rearrangement joins TRBV4-1 to TRBJ2-7, with D unresolved. This CDR3 has 13 residues. The V gene lost 4 bases and the J gene lost 5 bases, with 12 bases spanning the gap. Germline values: CDR1 MGHRA, CDR2 YSYEKL. Written as DNA, the CDR3 is TGCGCCAGCAGCCTGACATGGTGGGACGAGCAGTACTTC. Its translation is CASSLTWWDEQYF.

The chain carries TRBV5-6 and TRBJ1-1; the D is unclear. The germline V and J ends were trimmed by 2 bases and 1 base, with 12 bases remaining between them. Per germline, CDR1 SGHDT and CDR2 YYEEEE. The CDR3 length is 15 residues. The CDR3 nucleotides are TGTGCCAGCAGCTTACCGCGAGGCCAGAACACTGAAGCTTTCTTT. Residues: CASSLPRGQNTEAFF.

The genes are TRBV6-5 and TRBJ1-6; D is ambiguous. V was shortened by 8 bases and J by 7 bases, with 12 bases between the two germline ends. CDR3 length: 13 amino acids. Germline V gene sequence: CDR1 MNHEY, CDR2 SVGAGI. CDR3 sequence reads: CASLSAKNSPLHF. CDR3 sequence (DNA): TGTGCCAGCCTGAGTGCGAAGAATTCACCCCTCCACTTT.

V is TRBV27 and J is TRBJ1-5, with D uncertain. Trimming removed 3 bases at V and 9 bases at J, with 12 bases between. Germline V gene sequence: CDR1 MNHEY, CDR2 SMNVEV (reference sequence). CDR3 length: 13 residues. CDR3 sequence reads: CASSFSGQGPQHF. CDR3 sequence (DNA): TGTGCCAGCAGTTTCTCAGGCCAAGGGCCCCAGCATTTT.